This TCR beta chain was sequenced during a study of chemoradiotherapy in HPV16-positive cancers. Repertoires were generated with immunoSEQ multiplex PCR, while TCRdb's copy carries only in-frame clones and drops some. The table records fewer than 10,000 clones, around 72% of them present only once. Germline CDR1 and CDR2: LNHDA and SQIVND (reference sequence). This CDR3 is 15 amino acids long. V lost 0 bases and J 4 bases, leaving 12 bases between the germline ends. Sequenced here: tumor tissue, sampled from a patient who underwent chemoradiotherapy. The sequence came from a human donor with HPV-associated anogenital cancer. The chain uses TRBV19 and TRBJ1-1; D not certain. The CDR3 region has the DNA TGTGCCAGTAGTATAGATCGGGTTCTTGGCACTGAAGCTTTCTTT. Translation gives CASSIDRVLGTEAFF.